Below, one T cell receptor beta chain is given with its context. TCRdb used MiXCR to reprocess the 5' RACE reads, holding one entry per CDR3 protein. The data hold around 60,000 distinct CDR3 sequences, with roughly 18% observed a single time. The data belong to a study of early T cells in non-severe SARS-CoV-2 infection. The TCR was taken from an adult who was a healthcare worker with PCR-confirmed SARS-CoV-2 infection or an uninfected control (not recorded which). Sequenced material: whole blood, taken at baseline.

The CDR3 sequence: CAISEGDEQFF. In DNA form, the CDR3 reads TGTGCCATCAGTGAAGGAGATGAGCAGTTCTTC. The chain recombines TRBV10-3 with TRBJ2-1; D is uncertain. Trimming removed 3 bases from V and 8 bases from J, with 5 bases in between. The germline gives CDR1 ENHRY, CDR2 SYGVKD. The CDR3 has 11 residues.